Following are 18 T cell receptor beta chains from one sample sequenced in a study of shared clonotypes between healthy human individuals. Generated by immunoSEQ multiplex PCR, the TCRdb table keeps only in-frame clones and is missing some. This sample yields approximately 2,000,000 clones, of which 85% to 95% are seen a single time; 0.3% to 0.45% belongs to the top ten. Sequences were obtained from naive CD4+ T cells from PBMCs. As to subset: CD45RA+ positively selected. These receptors came from a young man in good health. Some clones in this sample may be carry-over from other donors' samples.

This chain joins TRBV28 and TRBJ1-3, with no clear D. Germline V gene lookup returns CDR1 MDHEN and CDR2 SYDVKM. Trimming took off 8 bases at V and 0 bases at J, with 14 bases between the two ends. The CDR3 consists of 15 residues. CDR3 nucleotide sequence: TGTGCCAGCGCAATTATATCGGCCTCTGGAAACACCATATATTTT. This translates into CASAIISASGNTIYF.

This rearrangement joins TRBV5-5 to TRBJ1-1, with D hard to call. This CDR3 region has 14 residues. Germline V gene data show CDR1 as SGHKS and CDR2 as YYEKEE (reference sequence). Trimming stripped 0 bases from V and 3 bases from J, with 9 bases between. CDR3 loop: CASSLEPRYTEAFF. The CDR3 region has the DNA TGTGCCAGCAGCTTGGAGCCGAGATACACTGAAGCTTTCTTT.

The chain combines TRBV27 with TRBJ1-5; D unclear. The CDR3 contains 16 residues. Trimming took off 5 bases at V and 0 bases at J, with 14 bases between the two ends. Germline CDR1 and CDR2: MNHEY and SMNVEV (reference sequence). The CDR3 sequence: CASSPRTANSNQPQHF. The DNA of the CDR3 is TGTGCCAGCAGTCCCCGGACGGCTAATAGCAATCAGCCCCAGCATTTT.

The chain combines TRBV10-2 with TRBJ2-1; 8 bases are a match to TRBD1. CDR3 length: 18 amino acids. The V gene's germline CDR1 is WSHSY and CDR2 SAAADI. The junction had 14 bases not matched to a gene; V was cut back by 7 bases and J by 0 bases. CDR3 loop: CASIPRPGQESSYNEQFF. CDR3 nucleotide sequence: TGCGCCAGCATCCCCCGGCCGGGACAGGAGAGCTCCTACAATGAGCAGTTCTTC.

The V call is TRBV10-3, the J call TRBJ2-1; 8 positions agree with TRBD2. Trimming cost V 4 bases and J 3 bases; bases outside gene matches: 8. Germline assignment: CDR1 ENHRY and CDR2 SYGVKD. The CDR3 is made up of 16 amino acids. The DNA for the CDR3 is TGTGCCATCAGTGCCTCACTAGCGGAGAGCTACAATGAGCAGTTCTTC. Its translation: CAISASLAESYNEQFF.

V and J are TRBV4-3 and TRBJ2-2; TRBD2 aligns across 8 bases. The CDR3 is made up of 16 amino acids. CDR1 is LGHNA, CDR2 YSLEER, per germline. Trimming cost V 0 bases and J 6 bases; bases outside gene matches: 6. For the CDR3, the DNA is TGCGCCAGCAGCCAAGACCCGGGACTAGTTTCCGGGGAGCTGTTTTTT. Protein product: CASSQDPGLVSGELFF.

The gene calls are TRBV5-1 and TRBJ1-1; D gene unclear. This CDR3 spans 14 amino acids. Trimming took off 4 bases at V and 2 bases at J, with 12 bases between the two ends. Germline-derived CDR1 and CDR2 are SGHRS and YFSETQ. This CDR3 reads CASSTEPPNTEAFF. DNA of the CDR3: TGCGCCAGCAGCACCGAACCCCCAAACACTGAAGCTTTCTTT.

The chain has TRBV30 and TRBJ2-5; 7 bases line up with TRBD1. The CDR3 has 13 amino acids. V lost 1 base and J lost 3; bases outside the gene matches: 2. Germline V gene lookup returns CDR1 GTSNPN and CDR2 SVGIG (reference sequence). As DNA, the CDR3 is TGTGCCTGGAGTGCTGGGACAGAAGAGACCCAGTACTTC. Translation gives CAWSAGTEETQYF.

The chain employs TRBV4-1 and TRBJ2-2, with D possibly TRBD2 on 7 matching bases. CDR1 MGHRA and CDR2 YSYEKL come from the germline V gene. Trimming took off 4 bases at V and 0 bases at J, with 12 bases between the two ends. This CDR3 comprises 16 residues. Written as DNA, the CDR3 is TGCGCCAGCAGCCCCCGCGGGGGCCCGAACACCGGGGAGCTGTTTTTT. This sequence encodes CASSPRGGPNTGELFF.

This clone has a single count. The chain uses TRBV5-1 and TRBJ1-1; 7 bases agree with TRBD1. The trim removed 4 bases at V and 0 bases at J, leaving 6 bases unmatched. This CDR3 region has 15 residues. Germline values: CDR1 SGHRS, CDR2 YFSETQ. The CDR3 protein is CASSTVQGLNTEAFF. The CDR3 coding sequence is TGCGCCAGCAGCACCGTACAGGGGTTGAACACTGAAGCTTTCTTT.

The rearrangement joins TRBV6-5 to TRBJ1-3; D is unclear. Germline CDR1 MNHEY, CDR2 SVGAGI. V was cut by 7 bases and J by 3 bases, with 10 bases left in between. CDR3 length: 13 amino acids. The CDR3 DNA is TGTGCCAGCATCAATCCAGGTGGAAACACCATATATTTT. Translating it yields CASINPGGNTIYF.

This rearrangement joins TRBV7-2 to TRBJ2-3, with no clear D. The V gene lost 3 bases and the J gene lost 2 bases, with 9 bases spanning the gap. The CDR3 loop spans 14 amino acids. Germline lookup yields CDR1 SGHTA and CDR2 FQGNSA. The CDR3 nucleotides are TGTGCCAGCAGCTTCACGGGCCTCACAGATACGCAGTATTTT. This encodes CASSFTGLTDTQYF. Together with reference TRBV7-2 and TRBJ2-3, the CDR3 gives the full variable domain: GAGVSQSPSNKVTEKGKDVELRCDPISGHTALYWYRQSLGQGLEFLIYFQGNSAPDKSGLPSDRFSAERTGGSVSTLTIQRTQQEDSAVYLCASSFTGLTDTQYFGPGTRLTVL.

This rearrangement joins TRBV9 to TRBJ2-3, with D possibly called TRBD1 or TRBD2 (5 bases each). This CDR3 comprises 16 residues. The germline CDR1 and CDR2 sequences are SGDLS and YYNGEE. V lost 0 bases and J lost 3, with 14 bases in between. Here the CDR3 reads CASSVEEGWRTDTQYF. The CDR3 DNA follows: TGTGCCAGCAGCGTAGAAGAGGGGTGGAGGACAGATACGCAGTATTTT.

The chain carries TRBV28 and TRBJ2-1; no firm D call. V gave up 3 bases and J gave up 9 bases, with 15 bases separating them. The CDR3 is 14 residues long. Germline CDR1 is MDHEN and CDR2 is SYDVKM. The CDR3 reads CASSFDPTGPEQFF. The CDR3 nucleotides are TGTGCCAGCAGTTTTGACCCGACCGGTCCTGAGCAGTTCTTC.

V usage is TRBV6-5 and J usage is TRBJ2-2; the D gene is possibly TRBD2 (6 bases). This CDR3 is 15 amino acids long. Germline V gives CDR1 MNHEY, CDR2 SVGAGI. V was trimmed by 6 bases and J by 6 bases, leaving 17 bases between them. In nucleotides, the CDR3 is TGTGCCAGCAGCTGGACTATCAGGATTCCCGGGGAGCTGTTTTTT. It specifies CASSWTIRIPGELFF.

This rearrangement joins TRBV18 to TRBJ2-5; D not resolved. The CDR3 contains 14 residues. The V gene's germline CDR1 is KGHSH and CDR2 LQKENI. V lost 3 bases to trimming and J lost 1 base, with 9 bases between them. CDR3 sequence: CASSPRRLQETQYF. CDR3 bases: TGTGCCAGCTCACCGAGGCGGCTCCAAGAGACCCAGTACTTC.

The chain couples TRBV6-4 to TRBJ2-1, with 8 bases aligning to TRBD2. This CDR3 region has 19 residues. In germline, CDR1 is MRHNA, CDR2 SNTAGT. V shed 0 bases, J shed 5 bases, and the junction held 15 bases outside the gene matches. The CDR3 protein is CASSDSNSGAGGPHNEQFF. The CDR3 DNA reads as TGTGCCAGCAGTGACTCGAACTCGGGGGCGGGAGGCCCCCACAATGAGCAGTTCTTC.

Regarding this clone: Other DNA variants within this sample encode the same CDR3. The rearrangement links TRBV27 to TRBJ2-5; D is ambiguous. The V end was cut by 4 bases, the J end by 2 bases, with 5 bases between. The germline CDR1 and CDR2 sequences are MNHEY and SMNVEV (reference sequence). The CDR3 contains 12 residues. For the CDR3, the DNA is TGTGCCAGCAGTTCTCATCAAGAGACCCAGTACTTC. This encodes CASSSHQETQYF.